The source of this T cell receptor beta chain is a study of shared clonotypes between healthy human individuals. About the research overall: Two female and a few male donors aged 18 to 49 were enrolled.

CDR1 GTSNPN and CDR2 SVGIG come from the germline V gene (reference sequence). This CDR3 has 13 residues. Note on this clone: A far larger clone is just one base off, so this is likely a read error.

The repertoire was sequenced with immunoSEQ multiplex PCR; TCRdb's copy has only in-frame clones and lacks some. The repertoire consists of 450,000 to 500,000 clones, with about 84% occurring once and the leading ten covering roughly 13%. This sequence was found in a woman between 40 and 50 years old in good health. Some clones in this sample may be carry-over from other donors' samples. Sequencing used PBMCs. The chain carries TRBV30 and TRBJ1-2; D is ambiguous. CDR3 sequence reads: CTWSVSLIGGYTF. For the CDR3, the DNA is TGTACCTGGAGTGTATCCCTTATTGGGGGCTACACCTTC.